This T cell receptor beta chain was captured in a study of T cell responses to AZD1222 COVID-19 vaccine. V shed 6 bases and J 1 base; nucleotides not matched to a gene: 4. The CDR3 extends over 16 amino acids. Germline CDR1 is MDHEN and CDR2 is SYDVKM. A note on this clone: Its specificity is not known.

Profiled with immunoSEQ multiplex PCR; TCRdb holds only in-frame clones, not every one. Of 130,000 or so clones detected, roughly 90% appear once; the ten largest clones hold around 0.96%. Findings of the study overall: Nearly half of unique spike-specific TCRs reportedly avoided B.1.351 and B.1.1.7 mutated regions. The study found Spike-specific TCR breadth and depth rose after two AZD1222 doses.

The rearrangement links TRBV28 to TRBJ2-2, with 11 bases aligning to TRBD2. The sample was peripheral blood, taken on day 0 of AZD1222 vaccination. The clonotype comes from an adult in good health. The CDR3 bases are TGTGCCAGCAGACTAGCGGGGGTTCTGAACACCGGGGAGCTGTTTTTT. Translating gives CASRLAGVLNTGELFF.